Listed here is a single TCR beta chain. The data derive from a study of blood T cell repertoires in COVID-19. Overall study: COVID-19 samples, acute and convalescent, were from the United States, Italy and Spain. T cells, B-cell-depleted T cells, or PBMCs supplied cDNA or gDNA.

V gave up 7 bases and J gave up 3 bases; unmatched junction bases: 4. The length of the CDR3 is 13 residues. The germline CDR1 and CDR2 sequences are SQVTM and ANQGSEA. In the original analysis: Nucleated cell number was recorded as an estimate derived from reference gene primer amplification. Here immunoSEQ multiplex PCR was the method, and the copy in TCRdb shows in-frame clones only, minus some. That table supplies the V and J calls and clone size; D and trimming were determined from the DNA. The data hold a few hundred thousand clones, with 70% to 90% observed a single time. This clonotype was obtained from a woman aged 45-59 years with active or convalescent COVID-19. The chain links TRBV29-1 to TRBJ1-2; 11 bases align to TRBD1. Specimen: peripheral blood. CDR3 protein: CSGGTGGDYGYTF. In DNA form, the CDR3 reads TGCAGCGGGGGGACAGGGGGAGACTATGGCTACACCTTC.